This TCR beta chain was captured in a study of cytomegalovirus exposure and HLA in healthy donors (dated by TCRdb to about 2017). General notes on the study: An earlier analysis of roughly 610 of the donors reported approximately 280 Gb of sequence data and 90 million to 120 million unique TCR beta sequences obtained from around 170 million T cells. Along with the approximately 700-subject first cohort, a separate validation cohort of around 110 different subjects was used. The T cell repertoires of around 670 subjects were profiled by immunosequencing and related to cytomegalovirus serostatus. To predict cytomegalovirus infection status, the study combined high-throughput TCR immunosequencing, statistical association of individual TCRs with disease status, and machine learning. Alongside the repertoire data, information on donor age, sex, ethnicity and CMV serostatus was compiled. Typing coverage differed by locus: A, B, C, DRB1 and DQB1 were typed in roughly 620-630 donors, DQA1 in 522, DPA1 in some 610, and DPB1 in approximately 450. Approximately 300 gigabases of sequencing data and 70 million to 85 million unique TCR sequences were included in an early release covering about 600 HLA-typed donors. Rather than drawing on any new phenotypic data, the later analysis identified candidate immune exposures from TCR beta sequences and the way those sequences occurred across donors. In an earlier analysis of a few hundred of the donors, high-throughput TCR beta sequencing was used to judge whether each TCR beta V gene segment behaved as functional or pseudogenic. The study aimed to test whether signatures of past pathogen exposure could be identified by cataloging public T cell receptors. Roughly five DR-DQ haplotypes were handled as single units for association and clustering, since linkage in the cohort was strong. All discovery cohort repertoires had been generated using a single sequencing platform. Class I and class II HLA loci were covered by the typing at four-digit resolution. Across some 400 genotyped donors of the cohort, an average of about 200,000 unique TCR beta nucleotide sequences per donor were sequenced, and 15% to 20% of those sequences were non-productive. In a later genetic analysis, genome-wide SNP genotypes for about three fifths of the 666 donors were used, and that subset was treated as a discovery cohort. Among the roughly 400 genotyped donors, 75% to 90% belonged to the genetic ancestry cluster associated with self-reported Caucasian donors. A later analysis re-examined previously published TCR beta repertoires from hundreds of donors and added high-resolution HLA genotyping to investigate patterns of TCR occurrence.

The germline V gene yields MNHEY for CDR1 and SVGAGI for CDR2. From its cysteine to its phenylalanine, the CDR3 spans 11 amino acids. The retained sequence is limited to the CDR3, 33 bases, with the frame set at the first base. From V the trimming removes 6 bases and from J it removes 14 bases, while the gene matches leave 6 bases of the junction unaccounted for. Study-wide conclusions, independent of this receptor: For the cohort, immune exposure information was limited to CMV serostatus. Strong co-occurrence of HLA alleles, especially DR and DQ, made assigning TCR associations to individual alleles difficult. In a later genetic analysis, fewer N-insertions in productive TCRs were reported among donors in an Asian-associated ancestry cluster than the roughly 700-donor mean. Roughly uniform sequencing depth across donors was assumed in presence/absence analyses, although this assumption may not hold. A later analysis found that TCR association rates varied across HLA loci, with DRB1 alleles showing the most associated TCRs and HLA-C alleles the fewest. A further reported finding was that TCR beta sequences accurately predicted the HLA-A and HLA-B alleles for most subjects in the first cohort. A later analysis reported that several top co-occurrence clusters appeared linked to parvovirus B19, influenza, CMV and Epstein-Barr virus. The 87-base-pair reads could not distinguish some IMGT-functional V segments, including TRBV6-2 and TRBV6-3, so those segments were excluded. The cohort was sequenced for TCR beta chains only, and without alpha or paired-chain data the features that could be detected were limited. A few of the identified cytomegalovirus-associated TCR beta chains were confirmed in vitro to be specific for cytomegalovirus antigens. The earlier analysis of 587 of the donors excluded roughly 16 rarely observed V segments, including chromosome 9 orphons, because counts were too low. Most CMV-associated TCR beta chains appeared to be HLA-restricted in a later analysis, and the HLA associations seemed to be driven largely by CMV exposure. The classifier was reported to diagnose cytomegalovirus status with high specificity and sensitivity in both the original cohort and the validation cohort. In a later genetic analysis, a missense DCLRE1C variant was associated with V-gene and J-gene trimming of TCR beta chains, and the association was replicated in an independent cohort. A total of fewer than 200 TCR beta chains were listed by the study as associated with cytomegalovirus. Across donors, most TCR sequences were observed very rarely, whereas some public TCRs were present in many individuals. A later analysis associated about 18,000 TCR beta sequences with specific HLA alleles at a false discovery rate of 0.05. Because HLA typing was unavailable for some donors at each locus, only the typed subset was used in association tests. The authors suggested that the approach could potentially be generalized to other disease states and immunological phenotypes. A group of highly shared sequence variants was considered likely to be a technical artifact of the sequencing pipeline. Linkage disequilibrium might explain the correlated functional status among segregating V segments, but an unknown experimental factor could not be excluded. Compared with equally common non-associated chains, HLA-associated TCR beta chains in a later analysis were more clonally expanded and had lower generation probabilities. In an earlier analysis of some 550 of the donors, most TCR beta V segments were observed in productive rearrangements about 90% or about 30% of the time, broadly matching IMGT annotations.

The cohort comprised approximately 700 healthy bone marrow donors. Cohort members were all nominally healthy when sampled, although unrecorded immune exposures were likely present. The donor was CMV seronegative and was included in the group of a few hundred seronegative cohort members. A peripheral blood sample was collected from each donor, and TCR beta sequencing was performed on peripheral blood mononuclear cells. The Qiagen DNeasy Blood Extraction Kit was used to extract genomic DNA from the blood cell samples. Preparation of the library involved the immunoSEQ multiplex PCR assay. For the multiplex PCR, a mixture combining 60 forward primers for TCR Vbeta segments and 13 reverse primers for TCR Jbeta segments was used. A multiplex PCR assay on genomic DNA amplified the CDR3 region of rearranged TCR beta genes. The amplified TCR beta libraries were sequenced on the Illumina HiSeq System as 87-base-pair reads. The paper's processing steps were these. In a later analysis, 77 million or so unique TCR beta chains were counted across the approximately 640 repertoires, and approximately 11 million of these chains were shared by at least two donors. Raw reads were error-corrected and collapsed into unique sequences with a nearest-neighbor algorithm that merged closely related sequences to remove PCR and sequencing errors. V, D and J gene segments were assigned by aligning CDR3 sequences to IMGT reference sequences. Each retained sequence needed at least a six-nucleotide match to both a V gene segment and a J gene segment. A rearrangement was called productive if the CDR3 had no stop codons and remained in frame with V and J, and every other rearrangement was called non-productive. CDR3 was defined according to IMGT convention as the region running from the second conserved V-encoded cysteine to the conserved J-encoded phenylalanine. The earlier analysis of about 560 of the donors excluded any sequence lacking an unambiguous match to a single V gene segment. An earlier analysis of over 450 of the donors classified V segments as functional when productive rearrangements were above 56.7% and as segregating when the standard deviation between donors was above 5%. To diagnose cytomegalovirus status from the catalog of TCR beta chain sequences, a statistical classification framework was built. In a later analysis, V and J genes were assigned by comparing TCR nucleotide sequences against IMGT/GENE-DB human TR gene sequences. Using the TCRdist pipeline, a later analysis assigned CDR3 sequences along with most-parsimonious VDJ recombination scenarios. In a later analysis, every TCR beta chain was defined by the combination of its CDR3 amino acid sequence and its V-gene family, and reads without a unique V-gene family were dropped. A later analysis removed roughly 590 highly shared, low-generation-probability nucleotide sequences to deal with suspected cross-contamination and a sequencing artifact. In a later analysis, a clonal expansion index for each public chain was calculated from normalized within-repertoire ranks of inferred template counts. In a later analysis, generation probabilities were computed using a VDJ recombination model fitted to out-of-frame rearrangements, and the results were checked against IGoR. Hypergeometric tests were used in a later analysis to score TCR-TCR, TCR-HLA and TCR-CMV co-occurrence, with a repertoire-size bias correction applied to the TCR pairs. In a later analysis, false discovery rates were estimated by permuting HLA or CMV assignments 20 times. In a later analysis, co-occurring TCRs were grouped using DBSCAN, with TCRdist sequence similarity added in when clustering inside HLA-allele-positive subsets. For co-occurrence clustering, repertoires with fewer than 30,000 or more than 120,000 public chains were excluded, along with five or six repertoires with anomalous nucleotide sharing. Imported from immuneACCESS, the table was reduced by TCRdb to in-frame sequences with V and J called. These copies leave out some clones; in studies compared against another copy, an unresolved V gene accounts for under half, and the cause of the remainder is not known. V, J and clone size were drawn from that table, and D and trimming were deduced from the DNA. This sample gives about 220,000 clones in total; 75% of them show up just once. 1.8% of the sample is held by the ten biggest clonotypes.

Comments on this clone: It lacks a known antigen. No per-base quality is available; no much larger clone lies one base away.

Recombination joined TRBV6-5 with TRBJ1-4, with TRBD1 identical over 7 junction bases. The specimen was PBMCs. The receptor was isolated from a woman between 25 and 40 years old in good health and CMV-seronegative. The nucleotide sequence reads TGTGCCAGCAGGACAGGGCCGGATCTGTTTTTT. Its translation reads: CASRTGPDLFF.